This passage covers 15 T cell receptor beta chains from one sample sequenced in a study of STAT3 mutations in large granular lymphocyte leukemia. Study-level findings and limits: In T-cell large granular lymphocyte leukemia, about half of patients showed multiple immunodominant subclonotypes.

Here immunoSEQ multiplex PCR was the method, and the copy in TCRdb shows in-frame clones only, minus some. The sample lists approximately 29,000 clones, about 86% seen once, with approximately 12% in the top ten. These receptors lack a known antigen. The sample was peripheral blood mononuclear cells. These receptors were collected from a man aged 55 to 70 with T-cell large granular lymphocyte leukemia. Some clones in this sample may be carry-over from other donors' samples.

This chain connects TRBV7-9 to TRBJ2-1, with 10 bases matching TRBD2. This CDR3 comprises 16 residues. Trimming removed 2 bases from V and 6 bases from J; junction bases left unmatched: 7. Germline V gene lookup returns CDR1 SEHNR and CDR2 FQNEAQ (reference sequence). CDR3 sequence reads: CASSLSLAGALNEQFF. The CDR3 DNA sequence: TGTGCCAGCAGCTTAAGTCTAGCGGGAGCTCTCAATGAGCAGTTCTTC.

V is TRBV6-5 and J is TRBJ1-2, with 8 bases fitting TRBD1. Looked up from germline, CDR1 is MNHEY and CDR2 is SVGAGI. V gave up 5 bases and J gave up 4 bases; unmatched junction bases: 3. This CDR3 region has 13 residues. The DNA of the CDR3 is TGTGCCAGCAGTCTGGACAGGGTCTATGGCTACACCTTC. It codes for CASSLDRVYGYTF.

The chain employs TRBV2 and TRBJ1-1; D is undetermined. This CDR3 region has 14 residues. Germline CDR1 and CDR2: SNHLY and FYNNEI. Trimming stripped 2 bases from V and 0 bases from J, with 7 bases between. CDR3 in DNA: TGTGCCAGCAGTGAAATGGGAATGAACACTGAAGCTTTCTTT. Amino acid sequence: CASSEMGMNTEAFF.

CDR3 nucleotides: TGTGCCAGCTCACCGGACAGGCAAGAGACCCAGTACTTC. This encodes CASSPDRQETQYF. The chain links TRBV18 to TRBJ2-5; TRBD1 matches at 7 bases. V shed 3 bases, J shed 2 bases, and the junction held 0 bases outside the gene matches. This CDR3 region has 13 residues. Germline-derived CDR1 and CDR2 are KGHSH and LQKENI.

This clone came up once. The V and J genes are TRBV4-1 and TRBJ2-3; no reliable D call. CDR1 MGHRA and CDR2 YSYEKL come from the germline V gene. This CDR3 contains 13 residues. The V and J ends lost 4 bases and 4 bases respectively, with 9 bases between them. The CDR3 protein is CASSLRGADTQYF. Written as DNA, the CDR3 is TGCGCCAGCAGCCTCAGAGGTGCAGATACGCAGTATTTT.

The chain has TRBV7-2 and TRBJ2-1; the match to TRBD2 covers 11 bases. Germline CDR1 reads SGHTA; CDR2 reads FQGNSA. V lost 5 bases, J lost 7 bases, and 10 bases stayed unmatched. The CDR3 loop spans 16 amino acids. In DNA, the CDR3 is TGTGCCAGCAGCACCGGACTAGCGGGTTATGGGAATGAGCAGTTCTTC. Translated, it gives CASSTGLAGYGNEQFF.

V usage is TRBV27 and J usage is TRBJ2-7, with 11 bases aligning to TRBD2. The germline V gene encodes CDR1 MNHEY and CDR2 SMNVEV (reference sequence). V shed 6 bases and J 6 bases; nucleotides not matched to a gene: 7. The CDR3 spans 14 residues. The CDR3 nucleotides read TGTGCCAGCAGAGTAGCGGGAGGGCAAGCCGAGCAGTACTTC. Its translation is CASRVAGGQAEQYF.

The rearrangement uses TRBV7-8 and TRBJ1-1; 7 nucleotides align to TRBD1. Germline V gives CDR1 SGHVS, CDR2 FQNEAQ. With 5 bases clipped from V and 6 bases from J, the junction kept 12 bases outside the gene matches. The CDR3 spans 15 residues. Written as DNA, the CDR3 is TGTGCCAGCAGCGCACAGACAGGGTTTGATGCTGAAGCTTTCTTT. This codes for CASSAQTGFDAEAFF.

Only one count was recorded for this clone. The rearrangement joins TRBV7-9 to TRBJ1-2; possible D gene TRBD1, 5 bases. CDR1 SEHNR and CDR2 FQNEAQ come from the germline V gene (reference sequence). CDR3 length: 13 residues. V was trimmed by 3 bases and J by 6 bases, leaving 11 bases between them. The CDR3 protein is CASSFRQTDGYTF. The CDR3 DNA reads TGTGCCAGCAGCTTCAGACAGACGGATGGCTACACCTTC.

This clone was seen once. V and J are TRBV5-4 and TRBJ2-3, with 7 bases lining up with TRBD2. Germline CDR1 and CDR2: SGHNT and YYREEE (reference sequence). V was clipped by 4 bases and J by 0 bases; unmatched bases: 2. This CDR3 region has 14 residues. CDR3 amino acids: CASSLAESTDTQYF. CDR3 DNA: TGTGCCAGCAGCCTAGCGGAGAGCACAGATACGCAGTATTTT.

The chain employs TRBV30 and TRBJ1-2; 9 bases align to TRBD1. The CDR3 is 15 amino acids. The J segment lost 8 bases and the V segment lost 2 bases, leaving 12 bases of the junction unmatched. CDR1 is GTSNPN and CDR2 is SVGIG in the germline V gene (reference sequence). The CDR3 reads CAWSPQGAGGLGYTF. The CDR3 DNA reads as TGTGCCTGGAGTCCACAGGGGGCAGGGGGATTAGGCTACACCTTC.

CDR3 protein: CASSPNPTGDGYGYTF. The CDR3 DNA reads TGTGCCAGCAGCCCAAACCCTACAGGGGATGGCTATGGCTACACCTTC. V and J are TRBV5-4 and TRBJ1-2, with TRBD1 matching 7 bases. The ends lost 4 bases at V and 4 bases at J; junction bases unmatched: 13. Germline loops: CDR1 SGHNT, CDR2 YYREEE (reference sequence). This CDR3 spans 16 amino acids.

V gene TRBV5-6 combines with J gene TRBJ2-5; 11 bases fit TRBD1. Per the germline V gene, CDR1 is SGHDT and CDR2 is YYEEEE. There are 15 residues in the CDR3. J gave up 4 bases and V 0 bases, and 2 bases lay outside the gene matches. The CDR3 region has the DNA TGTGCCAGCAGCTTGGAGGACAGGGGGCCAGAGACCCAGTACTTC. The encoded protein is CASSLEDRGPETQYF.

The chain combines TRBV4-1 with TRBJ2-2, with D perhaps TRBD2 (5 bases). This CDR3 contains 13 residues. Trimming shortened V by 3 bases and J by 6 bases, and 8 bases separated the two germline ends. Germline lookup yields CDR1 MGHRA and CDR2 YSYEKL. CDR3 in DNA: TGCGCCAGCAGCCAGTACGGGGCCGGGGAGCTGTTTTTT. This translates into CASSQYGAGELFF.

This clone was seen just once. The V gene is TRBV18, the J gene TRBJ2-1; maybe TRBD2 (5 bases). The CDR3 length is 15 residues. Germline V CDR1 and CDR2: KGHSH, LQKENI. V gave up 4 bases and J gave up 0 bases, with 10 bases separating them. In nucleotides, the CDR3 is TGTGCCAGCTCACTTTCGGGGAGCTCCTACAATGAGCAGTTCTTC. This gives the protein CASSLSGSSYNEQFF.